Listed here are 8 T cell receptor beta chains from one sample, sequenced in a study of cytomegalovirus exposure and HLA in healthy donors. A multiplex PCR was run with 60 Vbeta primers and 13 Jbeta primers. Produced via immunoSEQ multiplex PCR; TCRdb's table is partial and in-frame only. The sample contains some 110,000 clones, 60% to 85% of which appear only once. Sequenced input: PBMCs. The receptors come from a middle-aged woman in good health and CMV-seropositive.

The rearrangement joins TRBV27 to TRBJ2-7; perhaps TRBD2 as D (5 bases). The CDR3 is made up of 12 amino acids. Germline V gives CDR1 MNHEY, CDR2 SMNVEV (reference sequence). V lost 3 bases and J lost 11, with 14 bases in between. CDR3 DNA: TGTGCCAGCAGTTTGGACTCAACTCGGGAGTACTTC. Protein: CASSLDSTREYF.

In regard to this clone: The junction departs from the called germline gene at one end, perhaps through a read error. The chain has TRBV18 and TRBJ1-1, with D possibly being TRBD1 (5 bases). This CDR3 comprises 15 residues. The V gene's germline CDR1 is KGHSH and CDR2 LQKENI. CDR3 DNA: TGTGCCAGCTCGCAACCAGGGTTTGCGAACTCTGAAGCTTTCTTT. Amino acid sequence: CASSQPGFANSEAFF. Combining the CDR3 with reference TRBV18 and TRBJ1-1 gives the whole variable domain NAGVMQNPRHLVRRRGQEARLRCSPMKGHSHVYWYRQLPEEGLKFMVYLQKENIIDESGMPKERFSAEFPKEGPSILRIQQVVRGDSAAYFCASSQPGFANSEAFFGQGTRLTVV.

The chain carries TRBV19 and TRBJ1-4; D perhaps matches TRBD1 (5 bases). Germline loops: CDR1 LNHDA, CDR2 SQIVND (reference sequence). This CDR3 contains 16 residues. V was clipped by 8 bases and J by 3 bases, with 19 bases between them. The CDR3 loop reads CASQPYLGGANEKLFF. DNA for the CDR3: TGTGCCAGTCAGCCCTACCTGGGAGGGGCTAATGAAAAACTGTTTTTT. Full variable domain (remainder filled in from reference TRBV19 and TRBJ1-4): DGGITQSPKYLFRKEGQNVTLSCEQNLNHDAMYWYRQDPGQGLRLIYYSQIVNDFQKGDIAEGYSVSREKKESFPLTVTSAQKNPTAFYLCASQPYLGGANEKLFFGSGTQLSVL.

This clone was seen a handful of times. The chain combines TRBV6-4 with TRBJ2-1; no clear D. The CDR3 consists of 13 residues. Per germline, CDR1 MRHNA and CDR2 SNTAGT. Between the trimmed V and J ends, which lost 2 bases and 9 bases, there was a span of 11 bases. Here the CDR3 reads CASSDGPSGEQFF. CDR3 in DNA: TGTGCCAGCAGTGACGGCCCCTCGGGTGAGCAGTTCTTC.

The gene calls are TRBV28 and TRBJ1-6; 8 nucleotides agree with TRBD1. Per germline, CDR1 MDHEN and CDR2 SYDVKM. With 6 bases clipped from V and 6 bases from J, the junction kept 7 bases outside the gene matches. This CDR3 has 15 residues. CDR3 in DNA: TGTGCCAGCAGCTATGGACAGGGACTTAATTCACCCCTCCACTTT. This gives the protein CASSYGQGLNSPLHF.

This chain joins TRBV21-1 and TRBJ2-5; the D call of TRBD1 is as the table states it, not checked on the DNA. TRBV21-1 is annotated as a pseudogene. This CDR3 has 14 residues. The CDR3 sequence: CASATGESQETQYF. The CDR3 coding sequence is TGTGCCAGCGCGACAGGGGAGAGTCAAGAGACCCAGTACTTC.

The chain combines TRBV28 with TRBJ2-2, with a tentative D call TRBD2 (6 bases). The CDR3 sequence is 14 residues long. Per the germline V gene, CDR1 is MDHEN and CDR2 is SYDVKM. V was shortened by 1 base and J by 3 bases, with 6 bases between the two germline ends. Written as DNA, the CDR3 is TGTGCCAGCAGTTTATCGGGGGACACCGGGGAGCTGTTTTTT. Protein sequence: CASSLSGDTGELFF.

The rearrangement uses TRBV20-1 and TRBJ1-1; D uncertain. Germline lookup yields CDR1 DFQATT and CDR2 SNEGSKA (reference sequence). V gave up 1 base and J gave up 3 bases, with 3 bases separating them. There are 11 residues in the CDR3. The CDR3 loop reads CSARVYTEAFF. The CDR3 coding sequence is TGCAGTGCTAGAGTCTACACTGAAGCTTTCTTT.